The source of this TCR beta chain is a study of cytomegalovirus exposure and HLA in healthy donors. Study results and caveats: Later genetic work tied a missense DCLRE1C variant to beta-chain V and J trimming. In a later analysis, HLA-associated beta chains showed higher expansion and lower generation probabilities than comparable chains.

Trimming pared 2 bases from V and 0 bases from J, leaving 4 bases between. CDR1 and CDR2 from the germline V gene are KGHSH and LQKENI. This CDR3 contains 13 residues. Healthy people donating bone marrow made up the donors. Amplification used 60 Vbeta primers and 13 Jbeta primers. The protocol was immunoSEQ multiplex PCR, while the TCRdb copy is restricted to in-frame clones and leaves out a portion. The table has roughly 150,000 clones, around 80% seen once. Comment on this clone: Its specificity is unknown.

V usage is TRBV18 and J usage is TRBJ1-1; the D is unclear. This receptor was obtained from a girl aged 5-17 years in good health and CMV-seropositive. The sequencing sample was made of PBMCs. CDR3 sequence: CASSPGVNTEAFF. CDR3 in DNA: TGTGCCAGCTCACCAGGAGTGAACACTGAAGCTTTCTTT.